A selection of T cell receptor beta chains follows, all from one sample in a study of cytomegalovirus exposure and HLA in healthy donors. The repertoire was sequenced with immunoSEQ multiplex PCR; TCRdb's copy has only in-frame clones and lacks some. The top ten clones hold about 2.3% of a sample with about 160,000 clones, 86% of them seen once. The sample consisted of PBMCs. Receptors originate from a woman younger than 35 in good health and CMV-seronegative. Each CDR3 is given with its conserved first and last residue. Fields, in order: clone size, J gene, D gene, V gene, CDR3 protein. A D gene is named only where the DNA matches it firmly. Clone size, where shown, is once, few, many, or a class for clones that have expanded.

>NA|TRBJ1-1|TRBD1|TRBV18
CASSPGQDLTEAFF
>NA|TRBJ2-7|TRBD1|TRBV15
CATRKEYGTDSYEQYF
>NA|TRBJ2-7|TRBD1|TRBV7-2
CASSLEAGTASYEQYF
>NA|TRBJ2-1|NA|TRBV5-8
CASSSGSGGQFF
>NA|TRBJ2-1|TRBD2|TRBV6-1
CASSELRGLAGDNEQFF
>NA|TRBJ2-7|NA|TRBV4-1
CASSQDFRSYEQYF
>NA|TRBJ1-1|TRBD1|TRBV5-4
CASSLQGAAGNTEAFF
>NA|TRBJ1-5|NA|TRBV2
CASSTDQPQHF
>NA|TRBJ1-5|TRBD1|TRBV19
CASSIVTGGYQPQHF
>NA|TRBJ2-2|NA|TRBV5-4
CASSSSAGKSGELFF
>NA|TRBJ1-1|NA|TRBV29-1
CSVESSLRGLRAFF
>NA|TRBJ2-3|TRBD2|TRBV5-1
CASSSAGQGGDTQYF
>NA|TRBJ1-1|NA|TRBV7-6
CASSHSQGGRNTEAFF
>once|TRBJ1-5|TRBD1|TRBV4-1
CASSQVGQGHQPQHF
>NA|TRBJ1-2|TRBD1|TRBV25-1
CASSESNRRGRYGYTF
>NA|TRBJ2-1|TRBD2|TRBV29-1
CSVEGSGGPNNEQFF
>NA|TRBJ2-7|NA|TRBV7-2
CASSLRGGSSYEQYF
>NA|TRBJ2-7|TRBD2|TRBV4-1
CASTPMGGGYEQYF
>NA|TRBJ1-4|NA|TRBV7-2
CASSPNLFGEKLFF
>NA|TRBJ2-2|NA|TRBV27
CASSLDRVRSGGLIAGELFF
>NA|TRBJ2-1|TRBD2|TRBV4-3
CASSQVLGLVRNEQFF
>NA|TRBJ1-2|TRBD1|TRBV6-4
CASSAGTGPRNYGYTF
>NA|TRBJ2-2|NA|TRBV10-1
CASTPGPTGELFF
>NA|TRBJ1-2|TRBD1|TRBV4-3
CASSLDRVGGYTF
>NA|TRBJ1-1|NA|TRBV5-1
CASSPSAIIYTEAFF
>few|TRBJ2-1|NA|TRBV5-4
CASSASIAASHEQFF
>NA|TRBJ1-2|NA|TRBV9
CASSVGVKENYGYTF
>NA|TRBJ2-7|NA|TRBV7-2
CASSLTGKSSYEQYF
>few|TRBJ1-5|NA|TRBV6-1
CASSLTPGGPQHF
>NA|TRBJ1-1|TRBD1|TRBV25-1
CASSERGLLSPNTEAFF
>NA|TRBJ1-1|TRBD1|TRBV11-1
CASSPRTGNTEAFF
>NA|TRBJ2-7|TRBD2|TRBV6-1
CASRGPSVGGYEQYF
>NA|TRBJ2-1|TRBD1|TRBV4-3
CASSQERGGQGRYNEQFF
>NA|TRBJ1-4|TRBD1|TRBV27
CASSFLGGQFNEKLFF
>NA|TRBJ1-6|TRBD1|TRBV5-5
CASSLNRGIGNF
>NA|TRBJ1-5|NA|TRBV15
CATSGGLLIRVGQPQHF
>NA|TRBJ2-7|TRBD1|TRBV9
CASSTGQGYEQYF
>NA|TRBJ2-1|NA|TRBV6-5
CASSPSSGGNNEQFF
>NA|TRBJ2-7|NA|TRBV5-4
CASSLPRSSYYEQYF
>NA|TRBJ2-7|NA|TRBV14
CASSTSYEQYF